The clone carrying this TCR beta chain has just a few counts. Its antigen is unknown. These data originate in a study of read filtering for tumor transcriptome and immune sequencing. The library was built from approximately 400 ng RNA with molecular barcoded adaptors for alpha/delta and beta/gamma chains. TCRdb itself ran the reads through MiXCR, one entry per CDR3 protein. The sample comprises some 120,000 distinct CDR3 sequences, roughly 13% of which are singletons, and 9.5% to 11% rests with the top ten. General observations from the study: Correlation between methods rose after single-read clonotypes were removed.

The sample comprised a population of CD138-negative cells sorted from bone marrow. The receptor comes from a donor at least 40 years old with multiple myeloma.

CDR3: CSVAGQENQPQHF. The CDR3 DNA sequence: TGCAGCGTTGCGGGGCAAGAAAATCAGCCCCAGCATTTT. The V call is TRBV29-1, the J call TRBJ1-5; D might be TRBD1 (5 bases). The germline V gene encodes CDR1 SQVTM and CDR2 ANQGSEA. The CDR3 is made up of 13 amino acids. V was clipped by 4 bases and J by 4 bases, with 11 bases between them.